This T cell receptor beta chain derives from a study of T cell responses to AZD1222 COVID-19 vaccine. Study results and limitations: Across spike, vaccine-associated CD4 TCRs were found, dominant at 160-218 and 743-854. The study reported that nearly half of spike-specific TCRs target unmutated variant regions.

Concerning this clone itself: Antigen specificity is unknown.

Profiling relied on immunoSEQ multiplex PCR, and the TCRdb table lists in-frame clones only, not all of them. The sample lists about 120,000 clones, roughly nine tenths seen once, with approximately 2.6% in the top ten. The clonotype was recovered from an adult who received the AZD1222 COVID-19 vaccine. Material: peripheral blood, obtained 28 days after the second AZD1222 dose.

CDR3 sequence reads: CASSPGTYNLAIQYF. Here the CDR3 DNA reads TGTGCCAGCTCCCCCGGGACATATAATCTCGCAATTCAGTACTTC. This rearrangement joins TRBV18 to TRBJ2-4, with a tentative D call TRBD1 (6 bases). V lost 6 bases to trimming and J lost 10 bases, with 22 bases between them. Germline CDR1 KGHSH, CDR2 LQKENI. The CDR3 sequence is 15 residues long.